The clone carrying this T cell receptor (beta chain) was seen ten or more times. As to time point: sample taken at primary tumor resection. This entry is derived from a study of spatial heterogeneity in lung cancer. Unique molecular identifiers tagged every individual TCR cDNA molecule. TCRdb fed the 5' RACE reads into MiXCR, producing one record per CDR3 protein. The sample lists 30,000 to 45,000 distinct CDR3 sequences, less than 9% seen once, with around 30% in the top ten. The length of the CDR3 is 15 residues. Germline CDR1 is SGHRS and CDR2 is YFSETQ. V lost 2 bases to trimming and J lost 1 base; unmatched junction nucleotides: 4.

The clonotype originates from a female donor with early-stage non-small cell lung cancer. This chain uses TRBV5-1 with TRBJ1-1; 8 nucleotides align to TRBD1. The specimen was PBMCs, collected at surgery. The CDR3 loop reads CASSLRTGPNTEAFF. For the CDR3, the DNA is TGCGCCAGCAGCTTACGGACAGGGCCGAACACTGAAGCTTTCTTT.